The 17 T cell receptor beta chains given below trace back to one sample, sequenced in a study of metastatic and nonmetastatic thyroid tumors. TCRdb re-analyzed the PCR reads using MiXCR. The table has 35,000 or so clones, roughly a sixth seen once. Patients underwent thyroid surgery, and none had received any treatment before it. The sample comprised blood. All receptors derive from a male donor with papillary thyroid cancer or a benign thyroid nodule (not recorded which). Some clones in this sample may be carry-over from other donors' samples.

The rearrangement joins TRBV30 to TRBJ2-3; D may be TRBD1 (6 bases). CDR1 is GTSNPN, CDR2 SVGIG, per germline (reference sequence). V dropped 5 bases and J dropped 1 base, with 13 bases sitting between them. CDR3 length: 14 residues. CDR3 protein: CAWAQGYGTDTQYF. CDR3 in DNA: TGTGCCTGGGCACAGGGTTACGGCACAGATACGCAGTATTTT.

This clone is labeled medium-sized. This same CDR3 is encoded by further DNA sequences in the sample. The chain carries TRBV6-5 and TRBJ2-1; D may be TRBD2 (7 bases). CDR3 length: 14 amino acids. The V gene's germline CDR1 is MNHEY and CDR2 SVGAGI. V was shortened by 2 bases and J by 5 bases, with 10 bases between the two germline ends. The CDR3 DNA reads TGTGCCAGCAGTTACGGGGGGGCGAACAATGAGCAGTTCTTC. Protein product: CASSYGGANNEQFF.

This clone turned up a few times. CDR3: CASSEQGFGGEKLFF. The CDR3 DNA follows: TGTGCCAGCAGTGAACAGGGCTTTGGGGGTGAAAAACTGTTTTTT. V and J are TRBV28 and TRBJ1-4; maybe TRBD1 (6 bases). The CDR3 loop spans 15 amino acids. Germline values: CDR1 MDHEN, CDR2 SYDVKM. The ends were cut back, 5 bases at V and 7 bases at J, with 17 bases in the middle.

A few counts support this clone. The chain has TRBV28 and TRBJ2-2, with D unclear. The CDR3 has 14 residues. Germline CDR1 and CDR2: MDHEN and SYDVKM. V lost 6 bases and J 15 bases, leaving 23 bases between the germline ends. CDR3 bases: TGTGCCAGCAGATCTGGAATGGAGTGGGCGTCAATGTTTTTT. Protein product: CASRSGMEWASMFF.

Sample share makes this clone medium-sized (0.01 to 0.1%). CDR3: CASIPGQNYGYTF. CDR3 nucleotides: TGTGCCAGCATTCCGGGACAGAACTATGGCTACACCTTC. The J gene is TRBJ1-2, the V gene TRBV28; 7 bases match TRBD1. Trimming removed 7 bases from V and 2 bases from J; junction bases left unmatched: 4. CDR3 length: 13 amino acids. The germline gives CDR1 MDHEN, CDR2 SYDVKM.

Only a few counts were recorded for this clone. With a much larger clone just one base away, this may be a read error. CDR3 nucleotides: TGTACCAGCAGCAGACCCTACGGGGGCCTTAATGAAAAACCGTTTTTT. Its protein product is CTSSRPYGGLNEKPFF. The V and J genes are TRBV7-2 and TRBJ1-4, with TRBD1 as a possible D gene (6 bases). The CDR3 sequence is 16 residues long. The germline V gene encodes CDR1 SGHTA and CDR2 FQGNSA.

This clone was counted between two and nine times. This may come from a read error, since a much larger clone is one base off. The chain links TRBV6-2 or TRBV6-3 to TRBJ2-1, with TRBD2 matching 8 bases. The ends lost 6 bases at V and 7 bases at J; junction bases unmatched: 11. This CDR3 is built from 15 residues. Looked up from germline, CDR1 is MNHEY and CDR2 is SVGEGT. CDR3 sequence: CASSQEKRGNNEQFF. CDR3 sequence (DNA): TGTGCCAGCAGCCAAGAGAAGCGGGGGAATAATGAGCAGTTCTTC.

The chain links TRBV7-9 to TRBJ2-2, with 7 bases fitting TRBD1. The length of the CDR3 is 15 residues. V was clipped by 3 bases and J by 6 bases; unmatched bases: 7. The germline V gene encodes CDR1 SEHNR and CDR2 FQNEAQ (reference sequence). The CDR3 region is CASSLSGTVSGELFF. The CDR3 DNA sequence: TGTGCCAGCAGCTTGTCTGGGACAGTGTCCGGGGAGCTGTTTTTT.

This clone has ten or more counts. This chain uses TRBV27 with TRBJ2-2, with 10 nucleotides matching TRBD2. Trimming removed 6 bases from V and 6 bases from J; junction bases left unmatched: 10. CDR1 is MNHEY and CDR2 is SMNVEV in the germline V gene (reference sequence). This CDR3 is 16 amino acids long. The CDR3 DNA is TGTGCCAGCAGCCGGTGGCTAGCGGGAGAGCCCGGGGAGCTGTTTTTT. This translates into CASSRWLAGEPGELFF.

There are many counts of this clone. This chain joins TRBV2 and TRBJ2-1; D might be TRBD1 (6 bases). V shed 1 base and J shed 6 bases, with 16 bases lying between them. CDR1 is SNHLY and CDR2 is FYNNEI in the germline V gene. The CDR3 consists of 16 residues. The CDR3 protein is CASSEESGFRGNEQFF. CDR3 DNA: TGTGCCAGCAGTGAAGAATCGGGATTCAGGGGCAATGAGCAGTTCTTC.

This clone occurred many times. This chain uses TRBV4-1 with TRBJ2-6; no firm D call. The CDR3 is 20 residues long. CDR1 is MGHRA and CDR2 is YSYEKL in the germline V gene. Trimming removed 0 bases at V and 0 bases at J, with 18 bases between. Here the CDR3 DNA reads TGCGCCAGCAGCCAAGATCCCACCCTCGGGTCGAACTCTGGGGCCAACGTCCTGACTTTC. It codes for CASSQDPTLGSNSGANVLTF.

This clone was seen more than once but under ten times. The junction does not match germline at one end; this may be a read error. This chain joins TRBV6-1 and TRBJ2-2, with 10 bases lining up with TRBD2. This CDR3 contains 15 residues. Germline V gene data show CDR1 as MNHNS and CDR2 as SASEGT. The CDR3 protein is CASKSSGGAVGELFF. In DNA form, the CDR3 reads TGTGCCAGCAAATCCAGCGGGGGGGCGGTCGGGGAGCTATTTTTT.

The chain couples TRBV6-1 to TRBJ2-5; 10 nucleotides line up with TRBD1. Germline-derived CDR1 and CDR2 are MNHNS and SASEGT. The CDR3 sequence is 16 residues long. Unmatched junction bases numbered 12, after V lost 6 bases and J lost 5 bases. The CDR3 DNA sequence: TGTGCCAGCAGCTCTGGACAGGGGGTGGGGGGGGAGACCCAGTACTTC. Translating it yields CASSSGQGVGGETQYF.

This clone came up many times. V is TRBV30 and J is TRBJ2-7; D possibly uses TRBD1 or TRBD2 (6 bases each). The CDR3 runs to 12 residues. The germline V gene encodes CDR1 GTSNPN and CDR2 SVGIG (reference sequence). Trimming removed 3 bases from V and 4 bases from J, with 10 bases in between. Here the CDR3 DNA reads TGTGCCTGGAGCCGAGGGGGGTACGAGCAGTACTTC. As protein: CAWSRGGYEQYF.

The rearrangement uses TRBV20-1 and TRBJ2-7; 7 nucleotides align to TRBD2. J gave up 1 base and V 3 bases, and 12 bases lay outside the gene matches. The germline V gene has CDR1 DFQATT and CDR2 SNEGSKA (reference sequence). The CDR3 consists of 16 residues. DNA of the CDR3: TGCAGTGCTAGCTCTTGTCCAGCGGGACTTTCCTACGAGCAGTACTTC. Encoded protein: CSASSCPAGLSYEQYF.

This clone was seen many times. The gene calls are TRBV19 and TRBJ2-5; possibly TRBD1 for D (8 bases). This CDR3 comprises 15 residues. Trimming left V 8 bases short and J 5 bases short, with 21 bases between. Looked up from germline, CDR1 is LNHDA and CDR2 is SQIVND (reference sequence). The CDR3 loop reads CASQSGAGGEETQYF. The DNA of the CDR3 is TGTGCCAGTCAAAGCGGGGCAGGGGGCGAGGAGACCCAGTACTTC.

This clone was picked up a small number of times. The chain has TRBV28 and TRBJ1-2, with 10 bases aligning to TRBD1. There are 17 residues in the CDR3. With 10 bases clipped from V and 9 bases from J, the junction kept 23 bases outside the gene matches. Per the germline V gene, CDR1 is MDHEN and CDR2 is SYDVKM. CDR3 residues: CATSSVKLDRGPECYTF. Here the CDR3 DNA reads TGTGCCACTTCATCGGTGAAATTAGACAGGGGGCCAGAATGCTACACCTTC.